What follows are 16 T cell receptor beta chains derived from one specimen sequenced in a study of human T cells and chemical hapten exposure (dated by TCRdb to the early 2020s). Per the publication, the time point label means: patch test 2, 6 weeks after DPC sensitization. Taken with the paper, the label for treatment or condition translates to: therapeutic diphenylcyclopropenone sensitization with weekly scalp DPC. Library preparation employed RACE. The sample was run on a NextSeq 500. TCRdb passed the public sequencing reads through fastp at Q25 and MiXCR, retaining productive beta sequences. Each entry is one CDR3 protein sequence, shown with its most common DNA and genes. The sample yields tens of thousands of distinct CDR3 sequences; over 6.5% were counted once. The ten largest clones represent around 3.5% of the sample. This specimen consisted of whole blood, obtained in connection with sensitization to the hapten diphenylcyclopropenone (DPC). The receptors here all came from a woman aged 45 to 65 with alopecia areata. Some clones in this sample may be carry-over from other donors' samples.

This clonotype came up a few times. The chain combines TRBV7-2 with TRBJ2-7; 8 bases map to TRBD2. V shed 4 bases, J shed 2 bases, and the junction held 4 bases outside the gene matches. This CDR3 has 14 residues. Germline V CDR1 and CDR2: SGHTA, FQGNSA. The CDR3 reads CASSSSGPAYEQYF. The CDR3 DNA sequence: TGTGCCAGCAGCTCTAGCGGGCCTGCCTACGAGCAGTACTTC.

The chain is built from TRBV11-2 and TRBJ2-3; 10 bases are a match to TRBD1. V dropped 5 bases and J dropped 5; count of bases not matched to a gene: 10. The CDR3 sequence is 16 residues long. CDR1 SGHAT and CDR2 FQNNGV come from the germline V gene. The DNA of the CDR3 is TGTGCCAGCAGCCGCGGGGGGACAGGGGTGGTAGATACGCAGTATTTT. Its translation: CASSRGGTGVVDTQYF.

This clonotype occurred many times. The rearrangement joins TRBV20-1 to TRBJ1-5; no firm D call. The CDR3 spans 14 residues. Germline loops: CDR1 DFQATT, CDR2 SNEGSKA (reference sequence). The V and J ends lost 0 bases and 6 bases respectively, with 12 bases between them. The CDR3 sequence is CSARESRSRQPQHF. The CDR3 coding sequence is TGCAGTGCTAGAGAAAGTAGGTCCCGTCAGCCCCAGCATTTT.

The chain employs TRBV12-3 or TRBV12-4 and TRBJ2-2; 12 nucleotides match TRBD1. This CDR3 comprises 17 residues. Trimming took 3 bases from V and 3 from J; bases not matched to a gene: 5. In nucleotides, the CDR3 is TGTGCCAGCAGTTTCAGGGACAGGGGGCCGTACACCGGGGAGCTGTTTTTT. As protein: CASSFRDRGPYTGELFF.

This clonotype was recorded at least ten times. The rearrangement joins TRBV9 to TRBJ1-1, with D perhaps TRBD1 (5 bases). The ends were cut back, 2 bases at V and 0 bases at J, with 11 bases in the middle. The germline V gene encodes CDR1 SGDLS and CDR2 YYNGEE. There are 15 residues in the CDR3. CDR3 amino acids: CASSVLGQVNTEAFF. In DNA, the CDR3 is TGTGCCAGCAGCGTTCTGGGGCAGGTGAACACTGAAGCTTTCTTT. The variable domain in full, with the rest retrieved from reference TRBV9 and TRBJ1-1, is DSGVTQTPKHLITATGQRVTLRCSPRSGDLSVYWYQQSLDQGLQFLIQYYNGEERAKGNILERFSAQQFPDLHSELNLSSLELGDSALYFCASSVLGQVNTEAFFGQGTRLTVV.

This clonotype was picked up a small number of times. The chain links TRBV5-1 to TRBJ1-2; no clear D. V dropped 0 bases and J dropped 4 bases, with 7 bases sitting between them. The germline CDR1 and CDR2 sequences are SGHRS and YFSETQ. This CDR3 comprises 13 residues. The CDR3 region has the DNA TGCGCCAGCAGCTTGGCCGGATTCTATGGCTACACCTTC. Its protein product is CASSLAGFYGYTF.

This chain links TRBV6-6 with TRBJ2-7; no clear D. This CDR3 region has 12 residues. Trimming stripped 5 bases from V and 6 bases from J, with 11 bases between. Germline loops: CDR1 MNHNY, CDR2 SVGAGI (reference sequence). In nucleotides, the CDR3 is TGTGCCAGCAGTCCCCCGACGGGCGAGCAGTACTTC. Translation: CASSPPTGEQYF.

V usage is TRBV6-5 and J usage is TRBJ2-1; TRBD2 might be the D (6 bases). The germline V gene has CDR1 MNHEY and CDR2 SVGAGI. V dropped 2 bases and J dropped 0 bases, with 23 bases sitting between them. This CDR3 region has 20 residues. CDR3 bases: TGTGCCAGCAGTTACCCACGATCAGGCGCTAGCGACAGCTCCTACAATGAGCAGTTCTTC. Translated: CASSYPRSGASDSSYNEQFF.

This clonotype was counted between two and nine times. The rearrangement joins TRBV12-3 or TRBV12-4 to TRBJ1-5; D gene unclear. The V and J ends lost 1 base and 11 bases respectively, with 9 bases between them. This CDR3 spans 12 amino acids. The CDR3 DNA reads as TGTGCCAGCAGTTTAGGAGACCCGGCCCAGCATTTT. Amino acids: CASSLGDPAQHF.

Only a few counts were recorded for this clonotype. The V call is TRBV6-6, the J call TRBJ1-1, with a weak D call TRBD1 (5 bases). This CDR3 is built from 12 residues. The germline V gene encodes CDR1 MNHNY and CDR2 SVGAGI (reference sequence). V was pared by 1 base and J by 10 bases, with 10 bases between. The CDR3 nucleotides are TGTGCCAGCAGTTACTTTGGGGACGGAGCTTTCTTT. This codes for CASSYFGDGAFF.

This clonotype was seen repeatedly, ten times or more. The chain links TRBV29-1 to TRBJ1-1; weak D call: TRBD1 (5 bases). Germline V lookup: CDR1 SQVTM, CDR2 ANQGSEA. Trimming left V 5 bases short and J 6 bases short, with 7 bases between. CDR3 size: 10 residues. CDR3 residues: CSVQGPEAFF. CDR3 sequence (DNA): TGCAGCGTTCAGGGCCCTGAAGCTTTCTTT.

This clonotype turned up a few times. This rearrangement joins TRBV6-5 to TRBJ1-1, with no clear D. This CDR3 has 14 amino acids. The germline CDR1 and CDR2 sequences are MNHEY and SVGAGI. Trimming took 8 bases from V and 0 from J, leaving 13 bases between them. The CDR3 sequence: CASLEGSMNTEAFF. Here the CDR3 DNA reads TGTGCCAGCCTAGAAGGGTCCATGAACACTGAAGCTTTCTTT.

The chain couples TRBV12-3 or TRBV12-4 to TRBJ2-3; no clear D. This CDR3 region has 13 residues. Deletions cut 5 bases from V and 2 bases from J, with 8 bases between. CDR3 in DNA: TGTGCCAGCAGTCCCACGACCACAGATACGCAGTATTTT. Translating gives CASSPTTTDTQYF.

Only a few counts were recorded for this clonotype. The CDR3 DNA follows: TGCAGTCCCGGGACACAGACCTACGAGCAGTACTTC. Protein sequence: CSPGTQTYEQYF. The J gene is TRBJ2-7, the V gene TRBV20-1; D may be TRBD1 (6 bases). CDR1 is DFQATT, CDR2 SNEGSKA, per germline (reference sequence). V was trimmed by 8 bases and J by 2 bases, leaving 13 bases between them. The length of the CDR3 is 12 residues.

The J gene is TRBJ2-1, the V gene TRBV7-6, with TRBD2 matching 9 bases. Germline V lookup: CDR1 SGHVS, CDR2 FNYEAQ. With V trimmed by 0 bases and J by 2 bases, 11 bases remained unmatched. This CDR3 has 19 residues. In DNA form, the CDR3 reads TGTGCCAGCAGCTTAGCGCGGTGGCGGGGGGGCTTCCCCTACAATGAGCAGTTCTTC. Protein product: CASSLARWRGGFPYNEQFF.

This clonotype showed up just a few times. The chain combines TRBV6-2 or TRBV6-3 with TRBJ1-1; TRBD1 matches 8 bases. The CDR3 contains 14 residues. The germline V gene has CDR1 MNHEY and CDR2 SVGEGT. V trimming: 6 bases; J trimming: 3 bases; junction bases outside the gene matches: 6. In DNA, the CDR3 is TGTGCCAGCAGACCCTACAGGGGGGACACTGAAGCTTTCTTT. Residues: CASRPYRGDTEAFF.